One sample yielded the 14 T cell receptor beta chains listed below, sequenced in a study of B cell selection in AIRE deficiency. Conventional CD4 T cells were sorted as CD4+CD127+ cells. Clones were read by immunoSEQ multiplex PCR, and TCRdb kept only the in-frame ones, dropping some. The sample holds about 23,000 clones, roughly 97% seen once. The specimen sequenced was conventional CD4+ T cells sorted from PBMCs. Every receptor here comes from a human donor with AIRE deficiency.

This chain uses TRBV2 with TRBJ2-7; the D gene is possibly TRBD1 (6 bases). Trimming removed 2 bases from V and 3 bases from J, with 14 bases in between. CDR3 size: 15 residues. The germline V gene has CDR1 SNHLY and CDR2 FYNNEI. CDR3 in DNA: TGTGCCAGCAGTGAACGTATTGGGACACTCTACGAGCAGTACTTC. It encodes CASSERIGTLYEQYF.

This clone was recorded only once. This chain uses TRBV28 with TRBJ2-7; D is tentatively TRBD1 or TRBD2 (5 bases each). The CDR3 sequence is 11 residues long. The germline V and J ends were trimmed by 5 bases and 13 bases, with 15 bases remaining between them. Germline V gene lookup returns CDR1 MDHEN and CDR2 SYDVKM. The CDR3, as DNA: TGTGCCAGCAGTACGGGGACGGCCCCCTACTTC. It is translated as CASSTGTAPYF.

The chain links TRBV11-3 to TRBJ1-1; TRBD1 might be the D (5 bases). The CDR3 sequence is 14 residues long. Germline CDR1 is SGHNT and CDR2 is YENEEA. The V and J ends lost 3 bases and 1 base respectively, with 9 bases between them. In DNA form, the CDR3 reads TGTGCCAGCAGCTTGGGACGTTCGAACACTGAAGCTTTCTTT. This sequence encodes CASSLGRSNTEAFF.

The V gene is TRBV7-9, the J gene TRBJ2-3; 10 bases agree with TRBD1. Germline CDR1 is SEHNR and CDR2 is FQNEAQ (reference sequence). This CDR3 has 15 residues. The V and J ends lost 5 bases and 3 bases, in that order; junction bases with no gene match: 5. CDR3 region: CASSRTGGGTDTQYF. In nucleotides, the CDR3 is TGTGCCAGCAGCCGGACAGGGGGTGGGACAGATACGCAGTATTTT.

The genes are TRBV6-5 and TRBJ2-2; D uncertain. The germline V gene encodes CDR1 MNHEY and CDR2 SVGAGI. Between the trimmed V and J ends, which lost 8 bases and 1 base, there was a span of 8 bases. The CDR3 extends over 13 amino acids. The CDR3 sequence: CASGVVNTGELFF. The CDR3 DNA reads TGTGCCAGCGGTGTAGTGAACACCGGGGAGCTGTTTTTT.

The chain carries TRBV27 and TRBJ2-7; TRBD2 matches at 9 bases. J gave up 4 bases and V 6 bases, and 16 bases lay outside the gene matches. The CDR3 is made up of 17 amino acids. CDR1 and CDR2 (germline): MNHEY, SMNVEV (reference sequence). As DNA, the CDR3 is TGTGCCAGCAGACCCCACAGGGCATCTAGCGGGATATACGAGCAGTACTTC. Translated, it gives CASRPHRASSGIYEQYF.

The rearrangement uses TRBV7-9 and TRBJ2-1, with TRBD2 identical over 7 bases. The CDR3 has 16 amino acids. V lost 5 bases, J lost 8 bases, and 15 bases stayed unmatched. CDR1 is SEHNR and CDR2 is FQNEAQ in the germline V gene (reference sequence). The CDR3 is CASSPYKGLTLYEQFF. The CDR3 DNA follows: TGTGCCAGCAGCCCATACAAGGGACTAACATTATATGAGCAGTTCTTC.

The chain couples TRBV19 to TRBJ2-7; TRBD2 matches 8 bases. The CDR3 length is 19 residues. Germline V gives CDR1 LNHDA, CDR2 SQIVND (reference sequence). V shed 3 bases, J shed 1 base, and the junction held 17 bases outside the gene matches. For the CDR3, the DNA is TGTGCCAGTAGTATGCCCTGGGACGGGAGGGCCCCCCTTTCCTACGAGCAGTACTTC. It codes for CASSMPWDGRAPLSYEQYF. Combining the CDR3 with reference TRBV19 and TRBJ2-7 gives the whole variable domain DGGITQSPKYLFRKEGQNVTLSCEQNLNHDAMYWYRQDPGQGLRLIYYSQIVNDFQKGDIAEGYSVSREKKESFPLTVTSAQKNPTAFYLCASSMPWDGRAPLSYEQYFGPGTRLTVT.

Written as DNA, the CDR3 is TGTGCCTGGGACGCCAACACCGGGGAGCTGTTTTTT. Protein product: CAWDANTGELFF. V gene TRBV30 combines with J gene TRBJ2-2, with D uncertain. The germline V gene encodes CDR1 GTSNPN and CDR2 SVGIG (reference sequence). The V and J ends lost 5 bases and 2 bases respectively, with 6 bases between them. The CDR3 is 12 amino acids.

This chain uses TRBV7-3 with TRBJ1-1; no clear D. The V end lost 5 bases, the J end lost 4 bases, and 11 bases lay between the germline ends. This CDR3 spans 13 amino acids. Germline lookup yields CDR1 SGHTA and CDR2 FQGTGA. The CDR3 nucleotides are TGTGCCAGCAGCCTGTTCGGTGGCACTGAAGCTTTCTTT. It encodes CASSLFGGTEAFF.

The gene calls are TRBV29-1 and TRBJ1-1; D not resolved. The CDR3 has 12 residues. Trimming removed 3 bases from V and 3 bases from J, with 8 bases in between. The germline gives CDR1 SQVTM, CDR2 ANQGSEA. Written as DNA, the CDR3 is TGCAGCGTTGACTCTCGCTACACTGAAGCTTTCTTT. It yields the protein CSVDSRYTEAFF.

This clone came up once. The chain joins TRBV6-5 to TRBJ2-7; TRBD1 aligns across 9 bases. J lost 7 bases, V lost 6 bases, and 10 bases had no gene match. The CDR3 is made up of 14 amino acids. From germline, CDR1 is MNHEY and CDR2 SVGAGI. The CDR3 region has the DNA TGTGCCAGCAGCCTGACAGGGGGGGTCGGTGAGCAGTACTTC. Translating gives CASSLTGGVGEQYF.

This clone was recorded once. CDR3 DNA sequence: TGTGCCAGCAGCTCCCGGACTAGTCGCGGAGAGCAGTTCTTC. Translating gives CASSSRTSRGEQFF. This chain joins TRBV9 and TRBJ2-1, with TRBD2 identical over 7 bases. The trim removed 4 bases at V and 10 bases at J, leaving 11 bases unmatched. The CDR3 has 14 amino acids. The germline V gene has CDR1 SGDLS and CDR2 YYNGEE. Supplemented by reference TRBV9 and TRBJ2-1, the full variable domain reads DSGVTQTPKHLITATGQRVTLRCSPRSGDLSVYWYQQSLDQGLQFLIQYYNGEERAKGNILERFSAQQFPDLHSELNLSSLELGDSALYFCASSSRTSRGEQFFGPGTRLTVL.

This clone was picked up one time. This chain links TRBV29-1 with TRBJ2-1, with 8 positions matching TRBD2. Germline V gives CDR1 SQVTM, CDR2 ANQGSEA. Germline trimming cut 7 bases from V and 7 bases from J; bases unmatched to any gene: 6. The CDR3 is 12 residues long. CDR3 DNA sequence: TGCAGCGCAAGTAGCGGGGCTAATGAGCAGTTCTTC. Its protein is CSASSGANEQFF.